A selection of T cell receptor beta chains follows, all from one sample in a study of blood T cell repertoires in COVID-19. TCRdb's copy holds only in-frame clones and misses some; the assay was immunoSEQ multiplex PCR. The repertoire has roughly 130,000 clones, roughly 86% of them found once; the top ten carry approximately 3.3%. The source material was peripheral blood. The receptors stem from a woman aged 55 to 70 with acute or convalescent COVID-19. Each CDR3 is given with its conserved first and last residue. A D gene is named only where the DNA matches it firmly. Clone size is shown for a subset of rows, as once, few, many or a class of expanded clone.

V	J	D	size	CDR3	DNA
TRBV5-4	TRBJ1-2	NA	NA	CASSSDGNYGYTF	TGTGCCAGCAGCTCCGACGGGAACTATGGCTACACCTTC
TRBV18	TRBJ1-5	NA	few	CASSLDGNSNQPQHF	TGTGCCAGCTCACTGGACGGGAATAGCAATCAGCCCCAGCATTTT
TRBV5-1	TRBJ2-7	NA	NA	CASSLGDTTYEQYF	TGCGCCAGCAGCTTGGGGGACACCACCTACGAGCAGTACTTC
TRBV28	TRBJ2-2	NA	NA	CASSLPHPVPNTGELFF	TGTGCCAGCAGTTTACCCCACCCGGTTCCGAACACCGGGGAGCTGTTTTTT
TRBV12-5	TRBJ2-3	TRBD2	NA	CASGTSGIRQTQYF	TGTGCTAGTGGGACTAGCGGGATAAGGCAAACGCAGTATTTT
TRBV14	TRBJ1-6	TRBD1	NA	CASSQGGQGNSPLHF	TGTGCCAGCAGCCAAGGAGGACAGGGAAATTCACCCCTCCACTTT
TRBV27	TRBJ2-7	TRBD2	NA	CASSFLAASSYEQYF	TGTGCCAGCAGTTTTCTAGCGGCGAGCTCCTACGAGCAGTACTTC
TRBV29-1	TRBJ2-3	TRBD1	NA	CSARRQGSWEYF	TGCAGCGCACGCCGACAGGGCAGCTGGGAGTATTTT
TRBV19	TRBJ2-1	TRBD2	once	CASKPGGGYNEQFF	TGTGCCAGTAAGCCGGGAGGCGGGTACAATGAGCAGTTCTTC
TRBV4-1	TRBJ1-3	NA	NA	CASIPDNSGNTIYF	TGCGCCAGCATCCCCGACAACTCTGGAAACACCATATATTTT
TRBV5-1	TRBJ1-1	NA	few	CASRRRGENTEAFF	TGCGCCAGCAGACGACGGGGGGAGAACACTGAAGCTTTCTTT
TRBV27	TRBJ1-1	NA	NA	CASSTSNTEAFF	TGTGCCAGCAGTACTAGTAACACTGAAGCTTTCTTT
TRBV12-3/TRBV12-4	TRBJ1-1	TRBD1	few	CASSRGGQGKAFF	TGTGCCAGCAGCAGGGGCGGACAGGGAAAAGCTTTCTTT
TRBV29-1	TRBJ2-7	TRBD2	once	CSVSLAEYEQYF	TGCAGCGTTAGCCTAGCGGAATACGAGCAGTACTTC
TRBV5-1	TRBJ2-5	TRBD2	NA	CASNPGLAGETQYF	TGCGCCAGCAACCCGGGACTAGCGGGGGAGACCCAGTACTTC
TRBV12-5	TRBJ2-3	TRBD2	NA	CALVYNGRATDTQYF	TGTGCCTTGGTTTATAACGGGAGGGCCACAGATACGCAGTATTTT
TRBV6-2/TRBV6-3	TRBJ2-1	TRBD2	once	CASSYLAGASRNEQFF	TGTGCCAGCAGTTACCTAGCGGGAGCTTCCAGGAATGAGCAGTTCTTC
TRBV4-1	TRBJ2-1	TRBD2	NA	CASSQLAVVYNEQFF	TGCGCCAGCAGCCAACTAGCGGTGGTGTACAATGAGCAGTTCTTC
TRBV20-1	TRBJ2-3	NA	NA	CSASGLAKSTDTQYF	TGCAGTGCTAGTGGGCTAGCGAAAAGCACAGATACGCAGTATTTT
TRBV24-1	TRBJ2-6	NA	NA	CATSDPQGPGANVLTF	TGTGCCACCAGTGATCCCCAGGGCCCTGGGGCCAACGTCCTGACTTTC
TRBV11-2	TRBJ2-1	TRBD2	NA	CASSLGSAGVGNEQFF	TGTGCCAGCAGCTTAGGGTCCGCGGGAGTTGGCAATGAGCAGTTCTTC
TRBV27	TRBJ1-6	NA	NA	CASSYPGDNSPLHF	TGTGCCAGCAGTTACCCAGGGGATAATTCACCCCTCCACTTT
TRBV6-1	TRBJ2-7	TRBD2	few	CASSASTSGSLNEQYF	TGTGCCAGCAGTGCCTCGACTAGCGGGAGTCTCAACGAGCAGTACTTC
TRBV28	TRBJ1-5	NA	NA	CASSFSRGSRQPQHF	TGTGCCAGCAGTTTTTCCCGGGGATCGCGACAGCCCCAGCATTTT
TRBV19	TRBJ1-3	NA	few	CASSPWARRNTIYF	TGTGCCAGTAGTCCCTGGGCCCGGAGAAACACCATATATTTT
TRBV7-3	TRBJ1-2	NA	NA	CASSAGGGYGYTF	TGTGCCAGCAGCGCCGGGGGTGGGTATGGCTACACCTTC
TRBV7-2	TRBJ1-1	TRBD1	NA	CASTAGQGTEAFF	TGTGCCAGCACCGCGGGACAGGGGACTGAAGCTTTCTTT
TRBV10-3	TRBJ2-3	TRBD2	NA	CATSPRTSGRGGGTDTQYF	TGTGCCACCTCCCCTAGGACTAGCGGGAGAGGGGGGGGCACAGATACGCAGTATTTT
TRBV5-1	TRBJ2-3	TRBD2	NA	CASSVRGGSDTQYF	TGCGCCAGCTCCGTGCGGGGGGGGTCAGATACGCAGTATTTT
TRBV6-6	TRBJ1-2	NA	NA	CASKTAEEHGYTF	TGTGCCAGCAAAACGGCGGAAGAGCATGGCTACACCTTC
TRBV19	TRBJ1-1	NA	NA	CASSPTLMNTEAFF	TGTGCCAGTAGCCCAACCCTAATGAACACTGAAGCTTTCTTT
TRBV15	TRBJ2-2	NA	few	CATSRGDSYTGELFF	TGTGCCACCAGCAGAGGGGACTCCTACACCGGGGAGCTGTTTTTT
TRBV2	TRBJ2-6	TRBD1	NA	CAILTGGRVSGANVLTF	TGTGCCATACTGACAGGGGGGAGGGTGTCTGGGGCCAACGTCCTGACTTTC
TRBV6-5	TRBJ1-1	TRBD1	NA	CASTTTRGTGTEAFF	TGTGCCAGCACCACGACAAGGGGGACAGGGACTGAAGCTTTCTTT
TRBV11-1	TRBJ1-3	NA	once	CASSASTESGNTIYF	TGTGCCAGCAGCGCATCGACAGAATCTGGAAACACCATATATTTT
TRBV9	TRBJ1-1	NA	once	CASSPGGGLTEAFF	TGTGCCAGCAGCCCCGGGGGGGGGCTCACTGAAGCTTTCTTT
TRBV4-2	TRBJ1-3	TRBD1	NA	CASSLGQGSGNTIYF	TGTGCCAGCAGCCTCGGACAGGGGTCCGGAAACACCATATATTTT
TRBV25-1	TRBJ2-5	NA	NA	CASSEQGKTQYF	TGTGCCAGCAGTGAACAGGGAAAGACCCAGTACTTC
TRBV7-3	TRBJ2-7	TRBD2	NA	CASSLGAGREQYF	TGTGCCAGCAGCTTGGGAGCGGGGCGCGAGCAGTACTTC
TRBV5-1	TRBJ2-1	TRBD2	NA	CASSPGLTPNEQFF	TGCGCCAGCAGCCCGGGACTAACCCCCAATGAGCAGTTCTTC
TRBV20-1	TRBJ2-1	NA	NA	CSASSASSYNEQFF	TGCAGTGCTAGTAGTGCCAGCTCCTACAATGAGCAGTTCTTC
TRBV10-2	TRBJ1-3	NA	NA	CASSESTPDFGNTIYF	TGCGCCAGCAGTGAGTCGACCCCGGACTTTGGAAACACCATATATTTT
TRBV5-1	TRBJ1-1	NA	NA	CASSLDRVSTEAFF	TGCGCCAGCAGCTTGGACAGGGTGAGCACTGAAGCTTTCTTT